This TCR beta chain was recovered during a study of cytomegalovirus exposure and HLA in healthy donors. A multiplex PCR was run with 60 Vbeta primers and 13 Jbeta primers. TCRdb's copy holds only in-frame clones and misses some; the assay was immunoSEQ multiplex PCR. The sample contains more than 140,000 clones, 64% of which appear only once. This clone was seen more than once but under ten times. The V gene lost 4 bases and the J gene lost 2 bases, with 15 bases spanning the gap. Germline CDR1 reads MDHEN; CDR2 reads SYDVKM. This CDR3 contains 15 residues. The rearrangement links TRBV28 to TRBJ2-7; a possible D gene is TRBD1 (6 bases). The clonotype was recovered from a woman in her 30s in good health and CMV-seropositive. Sequenced sample: PBMCs. In nucleotides, the CDR3 is TGTGCCAGCAGTTCCCCGGGACACAGACCCTACGAGCAGTACTTC. Protein product: CASSSPGHRPYEQYF.